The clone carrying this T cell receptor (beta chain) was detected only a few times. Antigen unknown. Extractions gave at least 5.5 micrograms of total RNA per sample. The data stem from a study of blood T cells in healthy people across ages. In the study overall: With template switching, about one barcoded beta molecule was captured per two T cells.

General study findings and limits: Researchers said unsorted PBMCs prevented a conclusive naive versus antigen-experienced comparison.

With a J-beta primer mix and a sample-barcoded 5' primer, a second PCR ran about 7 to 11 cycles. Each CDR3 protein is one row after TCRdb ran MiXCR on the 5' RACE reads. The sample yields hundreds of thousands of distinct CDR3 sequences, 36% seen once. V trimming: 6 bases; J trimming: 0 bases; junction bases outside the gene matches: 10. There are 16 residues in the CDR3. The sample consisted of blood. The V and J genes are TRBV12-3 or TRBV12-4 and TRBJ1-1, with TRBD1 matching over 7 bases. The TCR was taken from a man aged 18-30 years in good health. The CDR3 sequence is CASSPGTDEMNTEAFF. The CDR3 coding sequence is TGTGCCAGCAGCCCGGGGACAGATGAAATGAACACTGAAGCTTTCTTT.